This T cell receptor beta chain was profiled in a study of blood T cell repertoires in COVID-19. V lost 0 bases and J 4 bases, leaving 12 bases between the germline ends. Germline assignment: CDR1 SGHRS and CDR2 YFSETQ. CDR3 length: 15 amino acids. As originally analysed: Amplified reference gene primers provided the basis for estimating nucleated cell counts. Some clones are missing from TCRdb's copy, which holds only in-frame ones; the method was immunoSEQ multiplex PCR. The V and J calls and the clone size are those of that table, but D and trimming were determined from the DNA. Here the sample spans approximately 200,000 clones, 85% being singletons. Participants were placed into cohorts based on the clinical history they reported.

Sequencing was done on a sample of PBMCs or T cells enriched from blood (not recorded which). The chain joins TRBV5-1 to TRBJ2-3; the D is unclear. This TCR came from a man aged 35 to 55 who had recovered from COVID-19. The CDR3 DNA is TGCGCCAGCAGCTTGGACAGTGCCCCTCCAGATACGCAGTATTTT. It is translated as CASSLDSAPPDTQYF. Complete variable domain (other parts from reference TRBV5-1 and TRBJ2-3): KAGVTQTPRYLIKTRGQQVTLSCSPISGHRSVSWYQQTPGQGLQFLFEYFSETQRNKGNFPGRFSGRQFSNSRSEMNVSTLELGDSALYLCASSLDSAPPDTQYFGPGTRLTVL.